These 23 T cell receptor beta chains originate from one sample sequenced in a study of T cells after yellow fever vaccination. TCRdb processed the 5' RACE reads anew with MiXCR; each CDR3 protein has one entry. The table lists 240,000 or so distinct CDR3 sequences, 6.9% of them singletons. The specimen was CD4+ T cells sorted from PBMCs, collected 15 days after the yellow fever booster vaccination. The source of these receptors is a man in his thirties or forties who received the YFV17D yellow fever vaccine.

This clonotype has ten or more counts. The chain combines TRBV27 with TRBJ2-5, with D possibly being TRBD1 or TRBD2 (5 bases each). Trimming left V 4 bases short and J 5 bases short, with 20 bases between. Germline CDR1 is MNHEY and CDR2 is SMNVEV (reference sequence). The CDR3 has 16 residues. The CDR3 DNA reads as TGTGCCAGCAGTTCTCGGGGCGGGCCGTCTGGGGAGACCCAGTACTTC. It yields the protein CASSSRGGPSGETQYF.

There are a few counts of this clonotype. The CDR3 coding sequence is TGTGCCAGCAGTTACTCGAATGTTCCAAAGGAAAAACTGTTTTTT. This codes for CASSYSNVPKEKLFF. The chain couples TRBV6-5 to TRBJ1-4; D uncertain. The CDR3 length is 15 residues. CDR1 is MNHEY, CDR2 SVGAGI, per germline. Deletions cut 0 bases from V and 8 bases from J, with 13 bases between.

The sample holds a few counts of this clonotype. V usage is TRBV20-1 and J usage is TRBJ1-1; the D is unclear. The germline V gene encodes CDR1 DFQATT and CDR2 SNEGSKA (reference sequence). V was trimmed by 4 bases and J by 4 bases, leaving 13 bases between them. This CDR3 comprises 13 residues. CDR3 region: CSANRGTSTEAFF. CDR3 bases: TGCAGTGCTAACAGAGGTACCTCCACTGAAGCTTTCTTT.

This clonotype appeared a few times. In nucleotides, the CDR3 is TGTGCCAGCAGCTTAGAGCGGAACACAGATACGCAGTATTTT. Amino acid sequence: CASSLERNTDTQYF. The chain carries TRBV7-2 and TRBJ2-3, with D tentatively TRBD2 (5 bases). Trimming shortened V by 1 base and J by 2 bases, and 7 bases separated the two germline ends. This CDR3 contains 14 residues. From germline, CDR1 is SGHTA and CDR2 FQGNSA. Based on the CDR3 plus reference TRBV7-2 and TRBJ2-3, the full variable domain is GAGVSQSPSNKVTEKGKDVELRCDPISGHTALYWYRQSLGQGLEFLIYFQGNSAPDKSGLPSDRFSAERTGGSVSTLTIQRTQQEDSAVYLCASSLERNTDTQYFGPGTRLTVL.

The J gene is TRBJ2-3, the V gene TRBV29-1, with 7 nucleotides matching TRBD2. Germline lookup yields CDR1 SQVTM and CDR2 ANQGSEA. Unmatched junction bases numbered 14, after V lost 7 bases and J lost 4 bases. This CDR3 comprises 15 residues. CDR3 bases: TGCAGCGCCCTGGGGCTAGCGGAGAGGGCAGATACGCAGTATTTT. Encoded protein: CSALGLAERADTQYF.

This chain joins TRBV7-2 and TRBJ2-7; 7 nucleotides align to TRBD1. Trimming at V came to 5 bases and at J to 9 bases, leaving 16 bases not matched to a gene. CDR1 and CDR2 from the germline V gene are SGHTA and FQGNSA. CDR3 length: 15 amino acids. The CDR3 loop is CASSRTGTEPNVQYF. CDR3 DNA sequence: TGTGCCAGCAGCCGTACTGGGACAGAGCCGAATGTGCAGTACTTC.

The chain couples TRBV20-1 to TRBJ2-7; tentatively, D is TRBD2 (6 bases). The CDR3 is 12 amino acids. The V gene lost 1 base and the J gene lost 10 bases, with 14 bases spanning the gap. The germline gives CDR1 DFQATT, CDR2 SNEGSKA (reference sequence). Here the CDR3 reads CSARGRGREQYF. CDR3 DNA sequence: TGCAGTGCTAGAGGGCGGGGTCGTGAACAGTACTTC.

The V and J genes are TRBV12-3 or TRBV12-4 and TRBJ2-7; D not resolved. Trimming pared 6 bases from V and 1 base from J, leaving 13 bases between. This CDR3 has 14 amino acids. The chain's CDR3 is CASSRRTGSYEQYF. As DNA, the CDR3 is TGTGCCAGCAGCCGGCGGACGGGTTCCTACGAGCAGTACTTC.

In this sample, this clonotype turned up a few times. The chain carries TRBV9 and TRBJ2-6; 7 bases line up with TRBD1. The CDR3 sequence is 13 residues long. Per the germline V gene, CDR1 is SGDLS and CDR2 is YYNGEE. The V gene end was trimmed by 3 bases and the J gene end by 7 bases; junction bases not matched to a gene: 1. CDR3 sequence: CASSGTGANVLTF. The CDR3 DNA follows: TGTGCCAGCAGCGGGACAGGAGCCAACGTCCTGACTTTC.

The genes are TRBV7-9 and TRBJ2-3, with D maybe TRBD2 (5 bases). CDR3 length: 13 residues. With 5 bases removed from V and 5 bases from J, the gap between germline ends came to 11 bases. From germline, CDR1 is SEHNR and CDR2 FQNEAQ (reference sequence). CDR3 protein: CASSRNSGDTQYF. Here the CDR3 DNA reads TGTGCCAGCAGCAGGAACAGCGGAGATACGCAGTATTTT.

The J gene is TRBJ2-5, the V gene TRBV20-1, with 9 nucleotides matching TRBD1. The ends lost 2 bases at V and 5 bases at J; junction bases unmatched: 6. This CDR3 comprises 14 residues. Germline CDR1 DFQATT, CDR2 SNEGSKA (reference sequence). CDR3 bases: TGCAGTGCTAGAAGGGACAGGGTATTCGAGACCCAGTACTTC. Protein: CSARRDRVFETQYF.

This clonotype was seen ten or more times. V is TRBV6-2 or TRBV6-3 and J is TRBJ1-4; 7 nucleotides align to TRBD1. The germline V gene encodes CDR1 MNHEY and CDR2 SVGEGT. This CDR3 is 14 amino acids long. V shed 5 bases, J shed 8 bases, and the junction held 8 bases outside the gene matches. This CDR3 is CASSGDRADEKLFF. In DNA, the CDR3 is TGTGCCAGCAGTGGAGACAGGGCGGACGAAAAACTGTTTTTT.

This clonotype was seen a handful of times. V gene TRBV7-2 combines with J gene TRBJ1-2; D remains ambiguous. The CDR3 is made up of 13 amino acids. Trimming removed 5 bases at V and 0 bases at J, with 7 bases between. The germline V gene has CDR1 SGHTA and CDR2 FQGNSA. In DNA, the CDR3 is TGTGCCAGCAGCACCCGGGCTAACTATGGCTACACCTTC. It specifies CASSTRANYGYTF.

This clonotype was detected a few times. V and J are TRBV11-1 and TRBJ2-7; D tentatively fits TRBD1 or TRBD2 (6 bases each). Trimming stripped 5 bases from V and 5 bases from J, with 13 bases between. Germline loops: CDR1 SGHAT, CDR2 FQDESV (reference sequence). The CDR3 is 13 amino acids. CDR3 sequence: CASSLGGQNEQYF. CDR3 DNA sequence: TGTGCCAGCAGCCTCGGGGGCCAAAACGAGCAGTACTTC.

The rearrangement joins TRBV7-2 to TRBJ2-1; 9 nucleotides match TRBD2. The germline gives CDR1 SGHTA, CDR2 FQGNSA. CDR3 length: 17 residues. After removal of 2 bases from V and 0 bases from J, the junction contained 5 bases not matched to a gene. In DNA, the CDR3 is TGTGCCAGCAGCTTACGCGGGAGGGGAAGCTCCTACAATGAGCAGTTCTTC. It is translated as CASSLRGRGSSYNEQFF. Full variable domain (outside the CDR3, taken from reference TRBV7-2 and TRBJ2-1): GAGVSQSPSNKVTEKGKDVELRCDPISGHTALYWYRQSLGQGLEFLIYFQGNSAPDKSGLPSDRFSAERTGGSVSTLTIQRTQQEDSAVYLCASSLRGRGSSYNEQFFGPGTRLTVL.

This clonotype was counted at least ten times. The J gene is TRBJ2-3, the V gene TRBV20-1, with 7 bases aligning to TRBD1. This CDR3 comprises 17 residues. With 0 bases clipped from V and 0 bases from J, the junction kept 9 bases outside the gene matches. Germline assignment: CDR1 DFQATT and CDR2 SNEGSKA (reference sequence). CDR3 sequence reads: CSARDQTGRKSTDTQYF. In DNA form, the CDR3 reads TGCAGTGCTAGAGACCAGACAGGGCGGAAGAGCACAGATACGCAGTATTTT.

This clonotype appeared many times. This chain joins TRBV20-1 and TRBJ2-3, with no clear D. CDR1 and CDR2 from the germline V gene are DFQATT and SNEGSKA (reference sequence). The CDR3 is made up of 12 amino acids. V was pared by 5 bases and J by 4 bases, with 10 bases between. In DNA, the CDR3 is TGCAGTGCTCCCCGGGTAGCAGATACGCAGTATTTT. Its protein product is CSAPRVADTQYF.

Written as DNA, the CDR3 is TGCAGTGCTAGAGATATTATCTATAACACAGATACGCAGTATTTT. This translates into CSARDIIYNTDTQYF. The V call is TRBV20-1, the J call TRBJ2-3; no clear D. The CDR3 has 15 amino acids. Between the trimmed V and J ends, which lost 0 bases and 2 bases, there was a span of 12 bases. Germline V CDR1 and CDR2: DFQATT, SNEGSKA (reference sequence).

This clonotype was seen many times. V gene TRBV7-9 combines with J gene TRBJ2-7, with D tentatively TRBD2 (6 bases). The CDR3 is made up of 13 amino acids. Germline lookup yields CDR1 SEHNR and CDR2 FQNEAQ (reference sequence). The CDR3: CASKYSGSYEQYF. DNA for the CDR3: TGTGCTTCTAAGTATAGCGGCTCCTACGAGCAGTACTTC.

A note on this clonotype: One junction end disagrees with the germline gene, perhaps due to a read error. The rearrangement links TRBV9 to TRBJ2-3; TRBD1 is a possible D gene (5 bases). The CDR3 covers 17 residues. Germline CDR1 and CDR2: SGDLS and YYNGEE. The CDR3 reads CASCVGLGREMTDTQYF. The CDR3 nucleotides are TGTGCCAGCTGCGTTGGTCTCGGCAGGGAAATGACAGATACGCAGTATTTT.

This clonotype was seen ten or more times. CDR3 coding DNA: TGTGCCAGCAGAAACCGGGACAGTGAAAAACTGTTTTTT. This encodes CASRNRDSEKLFF. This sequence joins TRBV12-3 or TRBV12-4 and TRBJ1-4; 7 bases map to TRBD1. The ends lost 6 bases at V and 7 bases at J; junction bases unmatched: 5. The CDR3 loop spans 13 amino acids.

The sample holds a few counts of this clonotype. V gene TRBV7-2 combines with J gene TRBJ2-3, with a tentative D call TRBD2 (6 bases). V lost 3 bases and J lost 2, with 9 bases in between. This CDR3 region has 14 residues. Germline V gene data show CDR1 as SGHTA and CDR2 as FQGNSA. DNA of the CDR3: TGTGCCAGCAGCTTTACGGGAGACACAGATACGCAGTATTTT. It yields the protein CASSFTGDTDTQYF.

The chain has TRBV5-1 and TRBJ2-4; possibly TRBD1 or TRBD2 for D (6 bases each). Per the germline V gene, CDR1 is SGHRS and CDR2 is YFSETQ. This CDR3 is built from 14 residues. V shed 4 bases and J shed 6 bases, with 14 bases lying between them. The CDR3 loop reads CASSEPEGGNIQYF. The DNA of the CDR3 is TGCGCCAGCAGCGAACCTGAGGGGGGAAACATTCAGTACTTC. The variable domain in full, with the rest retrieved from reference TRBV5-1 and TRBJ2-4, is KAGVTQTPRYLIKTRGQQVTLSCSPISGHRSVSWYQQTPGQGLQFLFEYFSETQRNKGNFPGRFSGRQFSNSRSEMNVSTLELGDSALYLCASSEPEGGNIQYFGAGTRLSVL.